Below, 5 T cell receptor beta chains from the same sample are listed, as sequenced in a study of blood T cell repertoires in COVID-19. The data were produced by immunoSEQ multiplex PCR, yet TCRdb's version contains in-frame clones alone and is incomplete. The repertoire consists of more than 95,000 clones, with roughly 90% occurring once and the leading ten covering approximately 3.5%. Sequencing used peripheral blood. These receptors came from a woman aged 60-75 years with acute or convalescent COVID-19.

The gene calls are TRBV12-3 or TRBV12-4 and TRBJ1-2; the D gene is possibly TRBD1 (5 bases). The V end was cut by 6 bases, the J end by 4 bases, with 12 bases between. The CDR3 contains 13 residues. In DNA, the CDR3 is TGTGCCAGCAGCGTAAGGGGACTCTATGGCTACACCTTC. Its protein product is CASSVRGLYGYTF.

The DNA of the CDR3 is TGTGCCATCTCGCGGGAGTCATTCTACAATGAGCAGTTCTTC. Translation gives CAISRESFYNEQFF. The chain joins TRBV10-3 to TRBJ2-1; 7 bases are shared with TRBD2. Germline V lookup: CDR1 ENHRY, CDR2 SYGVKD. Trimming at V came to 8 bases and at J to 3 bases, leaving 7 bases not matched to a gene. The CDR3 has 14 amino acids.

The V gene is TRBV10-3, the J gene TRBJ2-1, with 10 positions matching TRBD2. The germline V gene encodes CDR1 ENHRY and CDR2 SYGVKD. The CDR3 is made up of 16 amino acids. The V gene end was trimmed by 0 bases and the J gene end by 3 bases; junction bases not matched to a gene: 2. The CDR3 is CAISESSGRGYNEQFF. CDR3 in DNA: TGTGCCATCAGTGAGTCGAGCGGGAGGGGCTACAATGAGCAGTTCTTC.

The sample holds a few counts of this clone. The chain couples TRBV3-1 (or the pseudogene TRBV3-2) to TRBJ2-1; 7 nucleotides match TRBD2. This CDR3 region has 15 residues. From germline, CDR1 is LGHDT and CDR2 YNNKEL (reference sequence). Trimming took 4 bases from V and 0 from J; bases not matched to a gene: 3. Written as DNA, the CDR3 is TGTGCCAGCAGCCGGGAGGGGATCTCCTACAATGAGCAGTTCTTC. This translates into CASSREGISYNEQFF.

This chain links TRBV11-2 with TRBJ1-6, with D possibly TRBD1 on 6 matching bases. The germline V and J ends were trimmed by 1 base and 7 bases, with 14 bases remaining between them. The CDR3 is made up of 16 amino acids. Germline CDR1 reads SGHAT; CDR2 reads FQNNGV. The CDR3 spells CASSLAGAHMNSPLHF. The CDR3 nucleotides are TGTGCCAGCAGCTTAGCAGGGGCACATATGAATTCACCCCTCCACTTT.